The 14 T cell receptor beta chains in this list originate from one sample, sequenced in a study of shared clonotypes between healthy human individuals. Produced via immunoSEQ multiplex PCR; TCRdb's table is partial and in-frame only. This table holds about 380,000 clones, approximately 97% found once. The material sequenced was memory CD8+ T cells sorted from blood. Subset here: CD45RO+ cells pooled with CCR7-negative TemRA cells. These receptors all stem from a young man in good health.

The chain links TRBV5-1 to TRBJ2-2, with a tentative D call TRBD1 (6 bases). Germline CDR1 and CDR2: SGHRS and YFSETQ. The V and J ends lost 4 bases and 4 bases respectively, with 11 bases between them. CDR3 length: 14 residues. DNA for the CDR3: TGCGCCAGCAGCCCTACAGGGAGCACCGGGGAGCTGTTTTTT. This gives the protein CASSPTGSTGELFF.

The rearrangement joins TRBV4-2 to TRBJ2-2; 8 bases align to TRBD2. The germline CDR1 and CDR2 sequences are LGHNA and YNFKEQ. The length of the CDR3 is 16 residues. J gave up 5 bases and V 0 bases, and 5 bases lay outside the gene matches. The CDR3 DNA reads TGTGCCAGCAGCCAAGATAGGGGGACTAGGACCGGGGAGCTGTTTTTT. This translates into CASSQDRGTRTGELFF.

V is TRBV5-1 and J is TRBJ2-5, with 10 bases fitting TRBD2. The germline gives CDR1 SGHRS, CDR2 YFSETQ. The trim removed 7 bases at V and 5 bases at J, leaving 5 bases unmatched. The length of the CDR3 is 13 residues. CDR3 nucleotides: TGCGCCAGCCGGCGAGCGGGAGGGGAGACCCAGTACTTC. Amino acids: CASRRAGGETQYF.

This clone appeared a single time. The chain is built from TRBV27 and TRBJ1-4, with no clear D. The CDR3 consists of 15 residues. Trimming left V 3 bases short and J 7 bases short, with 15 bases between. The germline V gene encodes CDR1 MNHEY and CDR2 SMNVEV (reference sequence). This CDR3 reads CASSLVPQEGEKLFF. The CDR3 DNA is TGTGCCAGCAGTTTGGTCCCTCAGGAGGGTGAAAAACTGTTTTTT. The full variable domain, with the rest looked up from reference TRBV27 and TRBJ1-4, is EAQVTQNPRYLITVTGKKLTVTCSQNMNHEYMSWYRQDPGLGLRQIYYSMNVEVTDKGDVPEGYKVSRKEKRNFPLILESPSPNQTSLYFCASSLVPQEGEKLFFGSGTQLSVL.

The V and J genes are TRBV5-1 and TRBJ2-1; the D gene is possibly TRBD1 (6 bases). The CDR3 is 15 amino acids. V was shortened by 4 bases and J by 4 bases, with 15 bases between the two germline ends. Germline values: CDR1 SGHRS, CDR2 YFSETQ. The CDR3 is CASSMVRTEYNEQFF. CDR3 DNA sequence: TGCGCCAGCAGCATGGTTCGGACAGAATACAATGAGCAGTTCTTC. Supplemented by reference TRBV5-1 and TRBJ2-1, the full variable domain reads KAGVTQTPRYLIKTRGQQVTLSCSPISGHRSVSWYQQTPGQGLQFLFEYFSETQRNKGNFPGRFSGRQFSNSRSEMNVSTLELGDSALYLCASSMVRTEYNEQFFGPGTRLTVL.

Points on this clone: This same CDR3 is encoded by further DNA sequences in the sample. The CDR3: CASSLGGNTEAFF. The CDR3 coding sequence is TGCGCCAGCAGCTTGGGGGGGAACACTGAAGCTTTCTTT. The rearrangement links TRBV5-1 to TRBJ1-1; no clear D gene. V was pared by 0 bases and J by 1 base, with 4 bases between. The CDR3 consists of 13 residues. CDR1 and CDR2 (germline): SGHRS, YFSETQ.

As for this clone: An end of the junction differs from the germline gene, which may be a read error. V usage is TRBV7-7 and J usage is TRBJ2-6; 10 bases align to TRBD2. CDR1 and CDR2 (germline): SSHAT, FNYEAQ (reference sequence). The CDR3 has 16 amino acids. CDR3 nucleotide sequence: TGTGCTAGCAGCCCGCTAGCGGGAGCTGGGGCCAACGTCCTGACTTTC. Its protein product is CASSPLAGAGANVLTF.

The chain links TRBV4-1 to TRBJ2-3; TRBD2 is a possible D gene (6 bases). Trimming cost V 0 bases and J 6 bases, with 19 bases left between them. Germline V gene data show CDR1 as MGHRA and CDR2 as YSYEKL. The CDR3 has 17 amino acids. CDR3 nucleotides: TGCGCCAGCAGCCAAGAGGGTTACGGGTACCGGGAGGATACGCAGTATTTT. This translates into CASSQEGYGYREDTQYF.

In the case of this clone: Its ends do not fully match the called genes, so a read error is possible. The CDR3 DNA reads TGTGCCGGCAGCCGACAGTACAATGAGCAGTTCTTC. It codes for CAGSRQYNEQFF. This chain connects TRBV5-6 to TRBJ2-1; a possible D gene is TRBD1 (5 bases). The CDR3 extends over 12 amino acids. Germline values: CDR1 SGHDT, CDR2 YYEEEE.

The chain joins TRBV2 to TRBJ2-3, with 7 positions matching TRBD1. From germline, CDR1 is SNHLY and CDR2 FYNNEI. The CDR3 has 15 residues. The ends lost 3 bases at V and 1 base at J; junction bases unmatched: 4. The DNA of the CDR3 is TGTGCCAGCAGTGATAAGGGGGCAGGCACAGATACGCAGTATTTT. The encoded protein is CASSDKGAGTDTQYF. Based on the CDR3 plus reference TRBV2 and TRBJ2-3, the full variable domain is EPEVTQTPSHQVTQMGQEVILRCVPISNHLYFYWYRQILGQKVEFLVSFYNNEISEKSEIFDDQFSVERPDGSNFTLKIRSTKLEDSAMYFCASSDKGAGTDTQYFGPGTRLTVL.

The V call is TRBV9, the J call TRBJ1-1; 7 nucleotides line up with TRBD1. J was trimmed by 4 bases and V by 9 bases; bases with no gene match: 12. The CDR3 covers 14 residues. In germline, CDR1 is SGDLS, CDR2 YYNGEE. The CDR3 region is CATRPGTVVTEAFF. In DNA form, the CDR3 reads TGTGCCACTCGCCCCGGGACAGTCGTCACTGAAGCTTTCTTT.

V and J are TRBV6-5 and TRBJ2-7; D is unclear. CDR1 and CDR2 (germline): MNHEY, SVGAGI. V gave up 0 bases and J gave up 5 bases, with 8 bases separating them. CDR3 length: 13 amino acids. CDR3 region: CASSYSIGNEQYF. CDR3 nucleotide sequence: TGTGCCAGCAGTTACTCGATAGGGAACGAGCAGTACTTC.

The chain is built from TRBV10-3 and TRBJ2-3, with D possibly being TRBD2 (6 bases). CDR3 length: 15 residues. V gave up 4 bases and J gave up 3 bases, with 14 bases separating them. Germline CDR1 reads ENHRY; CDR2 reads SYGVKD. The CDR3 region has the DNA TGTGCCATCAGTGGGACTGGCGGGATAACAGATACGCAGTATTTT. Its protein product is CAISGTGGITDTQYF.

The chain combines TRBV28 with TRBJ2-7; D is uncertain. V lost 8 bases and J 2 bases, leaving 16 bases between the germline ends. The CDR3 has 14 amino acids. Germline V lookup: CDR1 MDHEN, CDR2 SYDVKM. As DNA, the CDR3 is TGTGCCAGCCGTGGGCGCATCGAGGCCTACGAGCAGTACTTC. Amino acid sequence: CASRGRIEAYEQYF.